This TCR beta chain was captured by sequencing in a study of blood T cell repertoires in COVID-19. In the original processing: Amplification of reference gene primers provided the estimated nucleated cell counts. Sequencing used immunoSEQ multiplex PCR; TCRdb keeps in-frame clones, though not all of them. D and trimming come from the DNA, and the V and J calls and clone size come from that table. The sample shows about half a million clones, 70% to 90% of them seen only once. This TCR derives from a human donor in a cohort sampled during active COVID-19. The sequenced sample was peripheral blood.

CDR3 sequence: CASSRSGSGYNEQFF. The DNA for the CDR3 is TGTGCCAGCAGCCGTAGCGGGAGCGGGTACAATGAGCAGTTCTTC. This chain joins TRBV5-4 and TRBJ2-1; TRBD2 matches 9 bases. Germline CDR1 reads SGHNT; CDR2 reads YYREEE (reference sequence). The V segment lost 4 bases and the J segment 4 bases; nucleotides outside the gene matches: 6. The CDR3 runs to 15 residues.